The 16 T cell receptor beta chains reported below all come from one sample, sequenced in a study of T-cell memory formation after mild COVID-19. TCRdb ran MiXCR on the 5' RACE reads and lists one entry per CDR3 protein. The sample includes hundreds of thousands of distinct CDR3 sequences, 20% to 25% seen only once; the top ten take roughly an eighth. Sequences were obtained from PBMCs or a T cell subset sorted from them (not recorded which). The origin of the receptors is an adult woman who had mild COVID-19 (a few samples of this study predate the infection). Cell type and time point are not known.

CDR3 DNA sequence: TGTGCCAGCAGTCGAGAGGTTGGGGAGCAGTACTTC. This translates into CASSREVGEQYF. This chain joins TRBV2 and TRBJ2-7, with D hard to call. CDR3 size: 12 residues. V was pared by 5 bases and J by 7 bases, with 12 bases between. Germline CDR1 SNHLY, CDR2 FYNNEI. The complete variable domain, with remaining parts taken from reference TRBV2 and TRBJ2-7, reads EPEVTQTPSHQVTQMGQEVILRCVPISNHLYFYWYRQILGQKVEFLVSFYNNEISEKSEIFDDQFSVERPDGSNFTLKIRSTKLEDSAMYFCASSREVGEQYFGPGTRLTVT.

The chain employs TRBV19 and TRBJ2-5, with D tentatively TRBD1 or TRBD2 (5 bases each). Trimming shortened V by 4 bases and J by 6 bases, and 15 bases separated the two germline ends. The CDR3 consists of 14 residues. Germline V gene data show CDR1 as LNHDA and CDR2 as SQIVND (reference sequence). The CDR3 sequence is CASSTPGPAKTQYF. The CDR3 DNA reads TGTGCCAGTAGTACCCCGGGACCAGCAAAGACCCAGTACTTC.

CDR3: CASSSQIRTSGSLVYEQFF. CDR3 in DNA: TGTGCCAGCAGCTCCCAGATAAGGACTAGCGGGAGTCTGGTTTACGAGCAGTTCTTC. The rearrangement uses TRBV7-2 and TRBJ2-1; 13 positions match TRBD2. Germline V gives CDR1 SGHTA, CDR2 FQGNSA. The CDR3 is 19 residues long. Germline trimming cut 4 bases from V and 10 bases from J; bases unmatched to any gene: 19.

This chain connects TRBV7-3 to TRBJ2-1; the match to TRBD2 covers 10 bases. Germline trimming cut 1 base from V and 1 base from J; bases unmatched to any gene: 7. The CDR3 extends over 18 amino acids. The germline CDR1 and CDR2 sequences are SGHTA and FQGTGA. Here the CDR3 reads CASSLMSSGGPSYNEQFF. CDR3 sequence (DNA): TGTGCCAGCAGCTTAATGTCTAGCGGGGGCCCTTCCTACAATGAGCAGTTCTTC.

This clonotype came up a few times. This chain links TRBV3-1 with TRBJ2-3; D call uncertain. The CDR3 length is 12 residues. V was cut by 4 bases and J by 3 bases, with 5 bases left in between. Per the germline V gene, CDR1 is LGHDT and CDR2 is YNNKEL (reference sequence). The CDR3 sequence is CASSRFTDTQYF. In DNA, the CDR3 is TGTGCCAGCAGCCGGTTTACAGATACGCAGTATTTT.

This clonotype was found a few times. This chain uses TRBV5-1 with TRBJ2-7; D call uncertain. The germline CDR1 and CDR2 sequences are SGHRS and YFSETQ. The CDR3 has 14 amino acids. V dropped 4 bases and J dropped 6 bases, with 17 bases sitting between them. The CDR3 loop is CASSLEDNIREQYF. The CDR3 region has the DNA TGCGCCAGCAGCCTAGAAGACAATATCCGCGAGCAGTACTTC.

This clonotype was detected a few times. This chain links TRBV5-4 with TRBJ2-5, with D possibly being TRBD1 or TRBD2 (5 bases each). CDR3 size: 13 residues. Looked up from germline, CDR1 is SGHNT and CDR2 is YYREEE (reference sequence). Trimming took off 8 bases at V and 2 bases at J, with 13 bases between the two ends. For the CDR3, the DNA is TGTGCCAGTGCGGGTGACAGACAAGAGACCCAGTACTTC. Its translation is CASAGDRQETQYF.

The chain employs TRBV7-9 and TRBJ2-6; TRBD1 aligns across 8 bases. The CDR3 sequence is 17 residues long. V lost 6 bases, J lost 1 base, and 8 bases stayed unmatched. Germline values: CDR1 SEHNR, CDR2 FQNEAQ (reference sequence). Here the CDR3 reads CASRLGQGTSGANVLTF. CDR3 coding DNA: TGTGCCAGCAGACTTGGACAGGGTACATCTGGGGCCAACGTCCTGACTTTC.

This clonotype has more than one count but fewer than ten. The chain couples TRBV7-8 to TRBJ2-1, with D possibly being TRBD2 (5 bases). This CDR3 comprises 14 residues. Trimming left V 6 bases short and J 9 bases short, with 18 bases between. Germline assignment: CDR1 SGHVS and CDR2 FQNEAQ. CDR3 sequence reads: CASSPRASFGEQFF. The CDR3 nucleotides are TGTGCCAGCAGTCCGAGGGCCAGTTTTGGTGAGCAGTTCTTC.

The rearrangement links TRBV14 to TRBJ1-4; a possible D gene is TRBD1 (5 bases). The CDR3 has 14 residues. Trimming removed 1 base from V and 6 bases from J, with 9 bases in between. Germline CDR1 SGHDN, CDR2 FVKESK. In nucleotides, the CDR3 is TGTGCCAGCAGCCAAGCAGGGTTGGATGAAAAACTGTTTTTT. It translates to CASSQAGLDEKLFF.

This clonotype appeared a few times. This chain links TRBV12-3 or TRBV12-4 with TRBJ1-5; D may be TRBD1 (5 bases). The CDR3 extends over 14 amino acids. Trimming stripped 3 bases from V and 6 bases from J, with 12 bases between. The CDR3 sequence is CASSFGGIGQPQHF. In nucleotides, the CDR3 is TGTGCCAGCAGTTTCGGGGGTATCGGTCAGCCCCAGCATTTT.

This clonotype was counted a few times. The V call is TRBV23-1, the J call TRBJ2-7; D tentatively reads TRBD1 or TRBD2 (5 bases each). TRBV23-1 is an open reading frame whose function is uncertain. The CDR3 extends over 12 amino acids. Trimming took 8 bases from V and 2 from J, leaving 10 bases between them. Here the CDR3 DNA reads TGCGCCAGCTGTGGGGGACCCTACGAGCAGTACTTC. This codes for CASCGGPYEQYF.

V is TRBV5-4 and J is TRBJ2-1; weak D call: TRBD2 (5 bases). V was cut by 0 bases and J by 0 bases, with 10 bases left in between. CDR1 and CDR2 from the germline V gene are SGHNT and YYREEE (reference sequence). This CDR3 is 16 amino acids long. The CDR3: CASSLEGLSSYNEQFF. The CDR3 nucleotides read TGTGCCAGCAGCTTGGAAGGACTGAGCTCCTACAATGAGCAGTTCTTC.

V and J are TRBV6-6 and TRBJ1-2; D is unresolved. The V and J ends lost 0 bases and 5 bases respectively, with 13 bases between them. The CDR3 length is 15 residues. In germline, CDR1 is MNHNY, CDR2 SVGAGI (reference sequence). CDR3 coding DNA: TGTGCCAGCAGTTACTCGGGCGGAAATTCGTATGGCTACACCTTC. Translation gives CASSYSGGNSYGYTF.

There are a few counts of this clonotype. J is TRBJ1-1 and V is TRBV20-1; D might be TRBD1 (6 bases). In germline, CDR1 is DFQATT, CDR2 SNEGSKA (reference sequence). This CDR3 spans 10 amino acids. Trimming took off 4 bases at V and 8 bases at J, with 8 bases between the two ends. The CDR3 DNA reads TGCAGTGCTACCCAGGGGGAAGCTTTCTTT. It is translated as CSATQGEAFF.

This clonotype has a handful of counts. The rearrangement links TRBV20-1 to TRBJ2-1, with TRBD2 matching 7 bases. The germline V gene has CDR1 DFQATT and CDR2 SNEGSKA (reference sequence). The CDR3 extends over 17 amino acids. With V trimmed by 6 bases and J by 2 bases, 16 bases remained unmatched. DNA for the CDR3: TGCAGTGCCCCACGAGTTGGCGGGAGTAGAGCCTACAATGAGCAGTTCTTC. Protein: CSAPRVGGSRAYNEQFF.